The present T cell receptor (beta chain) was sequenced within a study of neurological immune-mediated disorders. MiXCR was run by TCRdb on the 5' RACE reads, yielding one entry per CDR3 protein. The table has under 90,000 distinct CDR3 sequences, approximately 10% seen once. Losses at the gene ends were 2 bases for V and 5 bases for J; bases not matched to a gene: 3. CDR3 size: 15 residues. The germline V gene encodes CDR1 SGHRS and CDR2 YFSETQ. This clonotype was counted at least ten times. This TCR derives from a man aged 50-60 years in good health. The sequencing sample was made of PBMCs. The V gene is TRBV5-1, the J gene TRBJ2-1; TRBD1 aligns across 11 bases. CDR3 nucleotide sequence: TGCGCCAGCAGCTTAACGGGACAGGGGGACAATGAGCAGTTCTTC. Translated: CASSLTGQGDNEQFF. Combining the CDR3 with reference TRBV5-1 and TRBJ2-1 gives the whole variable domain KAGVTQTPRYLIKTRGQQVTLSCSPISGHRSVSWYQQTPGQGLQFLFEYFSETQRNKGNFPGRFSGRQFSNSRSEMNVSTLELGDSALYLCASSLTGQGDNEQFFGPGTRLTVL.